The 25 T cell receptor beta chains reported below all come from one sample, sequenced in a study of OX40 agonist ivuxolimab in advanced cancers. Sequencing used immunoSEQ multiplex PCR; TCRdb keeps in-frame clones, though not all of them. The repertoire holds just over 80,000 clones, with about nine tenths as singletons. The input for sequencing was CD4+ or CD8+ T cells sorted from blood, taken in a trial of the OX40 agonist ivuxolimab. These receptors were taken from an adult with an advanced solid tumor such as melanoma, head and neck, liver or kidney cancer.

The chain combines TRBV9 with TRBJ2-5; a weak D match, TRBD1 (6 bases). V shed 4 bases and J shed 1 base, with 14 bases lying between them. From germline, CDR1 is SGDLS and CDR2 YYNGEE. This CDR3 is built from 15 residues. CDR3 nucleotides: TGTGCCAGCAGCCCATACGGGACACTCCAAGAGACCCAGTACTTC. Protein product: CASSPYGTLQETQYF. Full variable domain (rest looked up from reference TRBV9 and TRBJ2-5): DSGVTQTPKHLITATGQRVTLRCSPRSGDLSVYWYQQSLDQGLQFLIQYYNGEERAKGNILERFSAQQFPDLHSELNLSSLELGDSALYFCASSPYGTLQETQYFGPGTRLLVL.

V is TRBV5-1 and J is TRBJ1-6; D not certain. The CDR3 is 14 amino acids. Trimming cost V 0 bases and J 4 bases, with 5 bases left between them. CDR1 SGHRS and CDR2 YFSETQ come from the germline V gene. The DNA of the CDR3 is TGCGCCAGCAGCTTGGTAGGGTATAATTCACCCCTCCACTTT. Translation gives CASSLVGYNSPLHF.

V and J are TRBV6-6 and TRBJ1-6, with D possibly being TRBD1 (6 bases). The germline CDR1 and CDR2 sequences are MNHNY and SVGAGI (reference sequence). The V end was cut by 6 bases, the J end by 9 bases, with 15 bases between. The CDR3 is 14 residues long. CDR3 DNA sequence: TGTGCCAGCAGGTCCTACAGGGATAGTTCACCCCTCCACTTT. It yields the protein CASRSYRDSSPLHF.

J is TRBJ1-1 and V is TRBV28; D perhaps matches TRBD1 (5 bases). The ends were cut back, 2 bases at V and 1 base at J, with 14 bases in the middle. Germline V gene data show CDR1 as MDHEN and CDR2 as SYDVKM. This CDR3 has 16 amino acids. The chain's CDR3 is CASSLLGRGSNTEAFF. The CDR3 nucleotides are TGTGCCAGCAGTTTACTGGGGCGCGGTTCGAACACTGAAGCTTTCTTT.

V gene TRBV18 combines with J gene TRBJ1-1, with D uncertain. V was clipped by 2 bases and J by 4 bases, with 14 bases between them. The CDR3 has 15 amino acids. Germline V CDR1 and CDR2: KGHSH, LQKENI. Here the CDR3 DNA reads TGTGCCAGCTCACCAGCATCGGGGATCCGCACTGAAGCTTTCTTT. This gives the protein CASSPASGIRTEAFF.

A note on this clone: Different DNA sequences within this sample yield the same CDR3. The V call is TRBV20-1, the J call TRBJ2-5; D might be TRBD1 (6 bases). Germline V gene sequence: CDR1 DFQATT, CDR2 SNEGSKA (reference sequence). Trimming pared 5 bases from V and 3 bases from J, leaving 7 bases between. This CDR3 is built from 11 residues. CDR3 in DNA: TGCAGTGCTCACAGGGAAGAGACCCAGTACTTC. Amino acids: CSAHREETQYF.

The genes are TRBV5-1 and TRBJ2-1; D assignment may be TRBD1 or TRBD2 (5 bases each). The CDR3 consists of 16 residues. Trimming left V 0 bases short and J 5 bases short, with 15 bases between. The germline V gene has CDR1 SGHRS and CDR2 YFSETQ. The CDR3 is CASSLVRGTRNNEQFF. CDR3 sequence (DNA): TGCGCCAGCAGCTTGGTACGGGGCACTCGTAACAATGAGCAGTTCTTC.

The chain combines TRBV2 with TRBJ2-1, with TRBD1 matching over 7 bases. Per the germline V gene, CDR1 is SNHLY and CDR2 is FYNNEI. The junction had 8 bases not matched to a gene; V was cut back by 7 bases and J by 2 bases. This CDR3 comprises 15 residues. As DNA, the CDR3 is TGTGCCAGCACCGGTCGGCAGGGGGCCTACAATGAGCAGTTCTTC. This translates into CASTGRQGAYNEQFF.

This clone was seen once. The chain couples TRBV7-2 to TRBJ2-7, with 9 bases lining up with TRBD1. V dropped 3 bases and J dropped 7; count of bases not matched to a gene: 10. CDR3 length: 15 residues. Germline V gene lookup returns CDR1 SGHTA and CDR2 FQGNSA. The CDR3 loop is CASSFSGTGSEEQYF. As DNA, the CDR3 is TGTGCCAGCAGCTTTTCTGGGACAGGGAGTGAGGAGCAGTACTTC.

J is TRBJ2-7 and V is TRBV29-1; 9 positions match TRBD1. After removal of 6 bases from V and 3 bases from J, the junction contained 3 bases not matched to a gene. The CDR3 spans 12 residues. The germline gives CDR1 SQVTM, CDR2 ANQGSEA. This chain's CDR3 is CSVRDRVYEQYF. CDR3 nucleotides: TGCAGCGTCAGGGACAGGGTCTACGAGCAGTACTTC.

The chain links TRBV30 to TRBJ2-1; no definite D call. Germline values: CDR1 GTSNPN, CDR2 SVGIG (reference sequence). Trimming took off 0 bases at V and 6 bases at J, with 3 bases between the two ends. CDR3 size: 11 residues. The CDR3 region is CAWSVGNEQFF. The CDR3, as DNA: TGTGCCTGGAGTGTAGGCAATGAGCAGTTCTTC.

The V and J genes are TRBV5-1 and TRBJ2-7; D is undetermined. CDR1 and CDR2 (germline): SGHRS, YFSETQ. Trimming stripped 4 bases from V and 1 base from J, with 12 bases between. This CDR3 region has 14 residues. Here the CDR3 DNA reads TGCGCCAGCAGCCCGTCCGGTGGGTCCTACGAGCAGTACTTC. Translating it yields CASSPSGGSYEQYF.

V usage is TRBV9 and J usage is TRBJ1-3; D unclear. Germline V gives CDR1 SGDLS, CDR2 YYNGEE. The length of the CDR3 is 15 residues. V was cut by 5 bases and J by 0 bases, with 12 bases left in between. The CDR3 nucleotides read TGTGCCAGCAGATCCGAAGGGCTCTCTGGAAACACCATATATTTT. This codes for CASRSEGLSGNTIYF.

This sequence joins TRBV15 and TRBJ1-5, with D tentatively TRBD1 (6 bases). Trimming took 5 bases from V and 0 from J, leaving 11 bases between them. Germline V CDR1 and CDR2: LNHNV, YYDKDF (reference sequence). The length of the CDR3 is 15 residues. CDR3 sequence: CATSLDSYSNQPQHF. The DNA for the CDR3 is TGTGCCACCAGCCTGGACAGCTATAGCAATCAGCCCCAGCATTTT. The whole variable domain, filled in from reference TRBV15 and TRBJ1-5, reads DAMVIQNPRYQVTQFGKPVTLSCSQTLNHNVMYWYQQKSSQAPKLLFHYYDKDFNNEADTPDNFQSRRPNTSFCFLDIRSPGLGDTAMYLCATSLDSYSNQPQHFGDGTRLSIL.

This clone was recorded once. V usage is TRBV7-9 and J usage is TRBJ1-4; the D is unclear. The CDR3 covers 13 residues. The V gene's germline CDR1 is SEHNR and CDR2 FQNEAQ (reference sequence). The V end lost 2 bases, the J end lost 3 bases, and 4 bases lay between the germline ends. This CDR3 reads CASSLTANEKLFF. In DNA form, the CDR3 reads TGTGCCAGCAGCTTAACAGCTAATGAAAAACTGTTTTTT.

This rearrangement joins TRBV30 to TRBJ2-5; D remains unclear. The ends were cut back, 3 bases at V and 2 bases at J, with 10 bases in the middle. Germline lookup yields CDR1 GTSNPN and CDR2 SVGIG (reference sequence). The CDR3 extends over 13 amino acids. The CDR3 loop is CAWSGTPQETQYF. DNA for the CDR3: TGTGCCTGGAGCGGTACCCCACAAGAGACCCAGTACTTC.

This chain uses TRBV19 with TRBJ1-5, with 7 bases matching TRBD1. The J segment lost 1 base and the V segment lost 4 bases, leaving 4 bases of the junction unmatched. The CDR3 is made up of 15 amino acids. Germline lookup yields CDR1 LNHDA and CDR2 SQIVND (reference sequence). CDR3 loop: CASSTTGVSNQPQHF. The CDR3, as DNA: TGTGCCAGTAGTACCACAGGGGTGAGCAATCAGCCCCAGCATTTT. The full variable domain, in which reference TRBV19 and TRBJ1-5 provide the parts outside the CDR3, is DGGITQSPKYLFRKEGQNVTLSCEQNLNHDAMYWYRQDPGQGLRLIYYSQIVNDFQKGDIAEGYSVSREKKESFPLTVTSAQKNPTAFYLCASSTTGVSNQPQHFGDGTRLSIL.

The chain couples TRBV27 to TRBJ1-2; maybe TRBD1 (5 bases). CDR1 is MNHEY and CDR2 is SMNVEV in the germline V gene (reference sequence). Trimming removed 1 base at V and 7 bases at J, with 16 bases between. CDR3 length: 15 residues. This CDR3 reads CASSLFSGARAGYTF. In nucleotides, the CDR3 is TGTGCCAGCAGTTTATTCAGTGGGGCCAGGGCTGGCTACACCTTC.

The V gene is TRBV6-1, the J gene TRBJ1-2; 7 nucleotides line up with TRBD1. V lost 10 bases to trimming and J lost 2 bases; unmatched junction nucleotides: 4. This CDR3 comprises 12 residues. Germline CDR1 MNHNS, CDR2 SASEGT. This CDR3 is CATQGQNYGYTF. The CDR3 DNA reads as TGTGCCACCCAGGGACAGAACTATGGCTACACCTTC.

This clone was detected once. The rearrangement uses TRBV5-4 and TRBJ2-1, with 12 bases aligning to TRBD2. Per the germline V gene, CDR1 is SGHNT and CDR2 is YYREEE (reference sequence). The CDR3 covers 17 residues. J gave up 6 bases and V 4 bases, and 11 bases lay outside the gene matches. The DNA for the CDR3 is TGTGCCAGCAGCCCTATGACTAGCGGGAGAATCGGCAATGAGCAGTTCTTC. Protein product: CASSPMTSGRIGNEQFF.

This clone was seen only a few times. The chain recombines TRBV6-5 with TRBJ1-1; D not certain. This CDR3 is built from 14 residues. Germline-derived CDR1 and CDR2 are MNHEY and SVGAGI. V was cut by 0 bases and J by 5 bases, with 10 bases left in between. CDR3 residues: CASSYSPDLTEAFF. The CDR3 DNA reads TGTGCCAGCAGTTACTCCCCAGATTTGACTGAAGCTTTCTTT.

This clone is a singleton in its sample. The rearrangement uses TRBV28 and TRBJ1-1; D ambiguous. V lost 2 bases and J 0 bases, leaving 4 bases between the germline ends. Germline V CDR1 and CDR2: MDHEN, SYDVKM. The CDR3 has 13 amino acids. CDR3 protein: CASSLVMNTEAFF. As DNA, the CDR3 is TGTGCCAGCAGTTTAGTTATGAACACTGAAGCTTTCTTT. Full variable domain (rest looked up from reference TRBV28 and TRBJ1-1): DVKVTQSSRYLVKRTGEKVFLECVQDMDHENMFWYRQDPGLGLRLIYFSYDVKMKEKGDIPEGYSVSREKKERFSLILESASTNQTSMYLCASSLVMNTEAFFGQGTRLTVV.

The V and J genes are TRBV5-4 and TRBJ2-5; 8 nucleotides match TRBD2. The germline V gene encodes CDR1 SGHNT and CDR2 YYREEE (reference sequence). The junction had 6 bases not matched to a gene; V was cut back by 3 bases and J by 5 bases. The CDR3 totals 14 residues. The CDR3 here is CASSWPGGEETQYF. The CDR3 coding sequence is TGTGCCAGCAGCTGGCCCGGGGGGGAGGAGACCCAGTACTTC.

The chain couples TRBV5-6 to TRBJ2-7; TRBD2 matches at 9 bases. The J segment lost 5 bases and the V segment lost 0 bases, leaving 9 bases of the junction unmatched. Germline CDR1 and CDR2: SGHDT and YYEEEE. CDR3 size: 16 residues. CDR3 in amino acids: CASSLVGGRAFHEQYF. The CDR3 nucleotides read TGTGCCAGCAGCTTGGTCGGCGGGAGGGCCTTCCACGAGCAGTACTTC.

This clone has only one observation. The rearrangement joins TRBV6-5 to TRBJ1-1; 10 bases map to TRBD1. After removal of 5 bases from V and 3 bases from J, the junction contained 6 bases not matched to a gene. CDR3 size: 15 residues. Per germline, CDR1 MNHEY and CDR2 SVGAGI. The CDR3 is CASSADRGRDTEAFF. The CDR3 bases are TGTGCCAGCAGTGCCGACAGGGGGCGGGACACTGAAGCTTTCTTT.